This TCR beta chain emerged from a study of shared clonotypes between healthy human individuals. The repertoire was sequenced with immunoSEQ multiplex PCR; TCRdb's copy has only in-frame clones and lacks some. Counted here are roughly 2 million clones, about 95% occurring once; the ten biggest clones make up 0.85% to 1.3%. Cells designated naive CD8 were CD45RO-negative and were positively selected for CCR7, with terminally differentiated effector memory CD45RA+ cells excluded. The sample consisted of naive CD8+ T cells sorted from blood. This receptor was obtained from a young man in good health.

The DNA for the CDR3 is TGTGCCAGCAGCTCCCCGGGACAGTTATCCTACGAGCAGTACTTC. Its translation is CASSSPGQLSYEQYF. The chain links TRBV5-6 to TRBJ2-7, with 7 bases lining up with TRBD1. This CDR3 comprises 15 residues. Germline lookup yields CDR1 SGHDT and CDR2 YYEEEE. Trimming took 3 bases from V and 1 from J; bases not matched to a gene: 7.